What follows describes a single TCR beta chain. This CDR3 spans 15 amino acids. Germline values: CDR1 GTSNPN, CDR2 SVGIG (reference sequence). Trimming took 5 bases from V and 5 from J; bases not matched to a gene: 12. Original processing notes: From reference gene primer amplification, estimates of nucleated cell counts were derived. Assay: immunoSEQ multiplex PCR; the TCRdb copy retains only in-frame clones and omits some. V, J and clone size derive from that table, while D and trimming were established from the DNA sequence. This sample has around 150,000 clones, with about 89% found just once. The record originates from a study of blood T cell repertoires in COVID-19. Study context: Acute and convalescent COVID-19 specimens originated in the United States, Italy and Spain. T cells, B-cell-depleted T cells, or PBMCs provided the cDNA or gDNA that served as material.

The chain links TRBV30 to TRBJ2-1; the match to TRBD2 covers 7 bases. This clonotype was sampled from a man aged 55 to 69 with acute or convalescent COVID-19. Sequencing input: peripheral blood. The CDR3 DNA follows: TGTGCCTGGGGGAGGTGGGCTAGCGGAAACAATGAGCAGTTCTTC. Translation: CAWGRWASGNNEQFF.